A single sample is the source of the 29 T cell receptor beta chains below, sequenced in a study of control samples from healthy donors and cancer patients (dated by TCRdb to the early 2020s). The method was the immunoSEQ multiplex PCR assay. As stored in TCRdb, this immuneACCESS dataset retains in-frame rearrangements with V and J assigned. A fraction of the clones does not appear; measured against another copy, unresolved V genes explain less than half of the discrepancy, and the remainder lacks a known reason. Counted in this sample were about 150,000 clones; approximately 94% of them appeared once. In total, the top ten clones hold approximately 1.4% of the sample. Material for sequencing was blood. The receptor set was obtained from a woman between 18 and 29 years old in good health.

The chain combines TRBV7-9 with TRBJ2-7; 7 bases align to TRBD1. Trimming cost V 5 bases and J 3 bases; bases outside gene matches: 13. Germline V gene sequence: CDR1 SEHNR, CDR2 FQNEAQ (reference sequence). This CDR3 is 16 amino acids long. The CDR3 DNA reads TGTGCCAGCAGCCCCCATCCGGGACAGACTTTCTACGAGCAGTACTTC. The encoded protein is CASSPHPGQTFYEQYF.

This chain connects TRBV7-2 to TRBJ1-1, with D perhaps TRBD1 (5 bases). V shed 2 bases and J shed 5 bases, with 15 bases lying between them. This CDR3 is built from 15 residues. The germline gives CDR1 SGHTA, CDR2 FQGNSA. CDR3 region: CASSLSSGGGTEAFF. The DNA for the CDR3 is TGTGCCAGCAGCTTATCTTCCGGGGGAGGGACTGAAGCTTTCTTT.

J is TRBJ2-7 and V is TRBV4-1; perhaps TRBD1 as D (6 bases). The CDR3 length is 16 residues. Trimming took 3 bases from V and 1 from J, leaving 16 bases between them. Germline assignment: CDR1 MGHRA and CDR2 YSYEKL. This CDR3 is CASSQGPGHVSYEQYF. The CDR3 coding sequence is TGCGCCAGCAGCCAGGGGCCGGGACATGTATCCTACGAGCAGTACTTC.

V gene TRBV27 combines with J gene TRBJ1-1; no firm D call. This CDR3 region has 12 residues. The germline CDR1 and CDR2 sequences are MNHEY and SMNVEV (reference sequence). With 6 bases removed from V and 11 bases from J, the gap between germline ends came to 16 bases. DNA of the CDR3: TGTGCCAGCAGCCCCCCAGGAACAGCCGCTTTCTTT. Encoded protein: CASSPPGTAAFF.

This clone was seen once. The rearrangement joins TRBV6-5 to TRBJ2-4; no reliable D call. Trimming cost V 5 bases and J 0 bases, with 5 bases left between them. The CDR3 length is 13 residues. Germline assignment: CDR1 MNHEY and CDR2 SVGAGI. CDR3 nucleotides: TGTGCCAGCAGTACAGTAGCCAAAAACATTCAGTACTTC. Protein: CASSTVAKNIQYF.

The V call is TRBV27, the J call TRBJ2-7; 7 positions agree with TRBD1. With V trimmed by 6 bases and J by 4 bases, 0 bases remained unmatched. Germline lookup yields CDR1 MNHEY and CDR2 SMNVEV (reference sequence). CDR3 length: 11 residues. CDR3 sequence: CASRTGYEQYF. CDR3 DNA sequence: TGTGCCAGCAGGACAGGGTACGAGCAGTACTTC.

This chain joins TRBV5-1 and TRBJ1-1, with D possibly being TRBD1 (6 bases). Germline CDR1 reads SGHRS; CDR2 reads YFSETQ. CDR3 size: 16 residues. Trimming took 3 bases from V and 3 from J, leaving 18 bases between them. The CDR3 sequence is CASSSTGGAEDTEAFF. The CDR3 nucleotides are TGCGCCAGCAGCTCGACCGGGGGGGCGGAGGACACTGAAGCTTTCTTT. Full variable domain (missing parts from reference TRBV5-1 and TRBJ1-1): KAGVTQTPRYLIKTRGQQVTLSCSPISGHRSVSWYQQTPGQGLQFLFEYFSETQRNKGNFPGRFSGRQFSNSRSEMNVSTLELGDSALYLCASSSTGGAEDTEAFFGQGTRLTVV.

The sample holds one count of this clone. The chain combines TRBV7-2 with TRBJ1-3; D not resolved. The germline V gene encodes CDR1 SGHTA and CDR2 FQGNSA. V was pared by 2 bases and J by 1 base, with 15 bases between. The CDR3 extends over 17 amino acids. This CDR3 is CASSLTESGGSGNTIYF. The CDR3 nucleotides read TGTGCCAGCAGCTTAACCGAGAGCGGAGGATCTGGAAACACCATATATTTT. Full variable domain (remainder filled in from reference TRBV7-2 and TRBJ1-3): GAGVSQSPSNKVTEKGKDVELRCDPISGHTALYWYRQSLGQGLEFLIYFQGNSAPDKSGLPSDRFSAERTGGSVSTLTIQRTQQEDSAVYLCASSLTESGGSGNTIYFGEGSWLTVV.

The V gene is TRBV11-3, the J gene TRBJ1-4, with D unresolved. CDR1 is SGHNT and CDR2 is YENEEA in the germline V gene. This CDR3 has 17 amino acids. Trimming removed 1 base from V and 1 base from J, with 13 bases in between. CDR3 loop: CASSLGAITGTNEKLFF. In nucleotides, the CDR3 is TGTGCCAGCAGCTTAGGGGCGATTACGGGAACTAATGAAAAACTGTTTTTT.

The CDR3 reads CASSLTRETEAFF. CDR3 nucleotide sequence: TGTGCCAGCAGTCTTACACGAGAAACTGAAGCTTTCTTT. The J gene is TRBJ1-1, the V gene TRBV7-9; the D is unclear. The CDR3 length is 13 residues. The V gene lost 6 bases and the J gene lost 5 bases, with 13 bases spanning the gap. Germline assignment: CDR1 SEHNR and CDR2 FQNEAQ (reference sequence).

The chain combines TRBV9 with TRBJ2-7; either TRBD1 or TRBD2 may fit D (6 bases each). The V and J ends lost 0 bases and 6 bases respectively, with 10 bases between them. The length of the CDR3 is 13 residues. Germline V gene data show CDR1 as SGDLS and CDR2 as YYNGEE. DNA of the CDR3: TGTGCCAGCAGCGTAGTAGGGGGAGGCGAGCAGTACTTC. It yields the protein CASSVVGGGEQYF.

The rearrangement links TRBV9 to TRBJ2-5, with 11 bases lining up with TRBD1. Germline loops: CDR1 SGDLS, CDR2 YYNGEE. V dropped 0 bases and J dropped 5; count of bases not matched to a gene: 9. The CDR3 consists of 17 residues. The CDR3 region has the DNA TGTGCCAGCAGCGTAGGCCCGGACAGGGGGCATGGGGAGACCCAGTACTTC. Translation: CASSVGPDRGHGETQYF.

The table lists this clone with a count of one. The chain links TRBV6-6 to TRBJ1-5, with TRBD1 matching over 8 bases. CDR1 is MNHNY, CDR2 SVGAGI, per germline (reference sequence). CDR3 length: 14 residues. V was pared by 7 bases and J by 1 base, with 3 bases of the junction left unmatched. DNA of the CDR3: TGTGCCAGCATCCCAGGGGGCAGCAATCAGCCCCAGCATTTT. It yields the protein CASIPGGSNQPQHF.

This chain connects TRBV2 to TRBJ1-2; D is unresolved. Trimming cost V 4 bases and J 6 bases, with 24 bases left between them. CDR1 is SNHLY and CDR2 is FYNNEI in the germline V gene. The CDR3 spans 17 residues. CDR3 bases: TGTGCCAGCAGTGCCGCTGGCGGTCTAAGGGTTGAGGATGGCTACACCTTC. Amino acid sequence: CASSAAGGLRVEDGYTF. Full variable domain (outside the CDR3, taken from reference TRBV2 and TRBJ1-2): EPEVTQTPSHQVTQMGQEVILRCVPISNHLYFYWYRQILGQKVEFLVSFYNNEISEKSEIFDDQFSVERPDGSNFTLKIRSTKLEDSAMYFCASSAAGGLRVEDGYTFGSGTRLTVV.

Here the CDR3 DNA reads TGTGCCAGTAGTACGCAGGGAGAGAGCACTGAAGCTTTCTTT. The encoded protein is CASSTQGESTEAFF. V usage is TRBV19 and J usage is TRBJ1-1, with a possible D match to TRBD1 (5 bases). CDR3 length: 14 amino acids. Trimming removed 4 bases at V and 4 bases at J, with 13 bases between. Germline V gene data show CDR1 as LNHDA and CDR2 as SQIVND (reference sequence).

In regard to this clone: Other DNA sequences from this sample encode an identical CDR3 as well. This sequence joins TRBV18 and TRBJ1-1; D not resolved. Trimming cost V 4 bases and J 2 bases, with 8 bases left between them. Germline V CDR1 and CDR2: KGHSH, LQKENI. The CDR3 sequence is 13 residues long. CDR3 coding DNA: TGTGCCAGCTCACGGACGGTCAACACTGAAGCTTTCTTT. Translated, it gives CASSRTVNTEAFF.

The chain joins TRBV19 to TRBJ1-6, with D possibly TRBD1 on 5 matching bases. The CDR3 is 14 amino acids. V was clipped by 6 bases and J by 5 bases, with 11 bases between them. Per the germline V gene, CDR1 is LNHDA and CDR2 is SQIVND (reference sequence). Here the CDR3 DNA reads TGTGCCAGTAGCAGGGTGAATGATAATTCACCCCTCCACTTT. Amino acid sequence: CASSRVNDNSPLHF.

The rearrangement uses TRBV19 and TRBJ1-4; D perhaps matches TRBD1 (5 bases). Trimming pared 3 bases from V and 3 bases from J, leaving 11 bases between. This CDR3 region has 15 residues. Per the germline V gene, CDR1 is LNHDA and CDR2 is SQIVND (reference sequence). The CDR3 region is CASSIGGTANEKLFF. The CDR3 DNA is TGTGCCAGTAGTATTGGAGGGACGGCTAATGAAAAACTGTTTTTT.

The chain has TRBV5-8 and TRBJ2-3; 9 nucleotides agree with TRBD2. Germline assignment: CDR1 SGHTS and CDR2 YDEGEE. The CDR3 has 12 residues. The DNA of the CDR3 is TGTGCGGCGGGGGGGCCCACAGATACGCAGTATTTT. Translation: CAAGGPTDTQYF.

This chain connects TRBV5-6 to TRBJ2-7, with a possible D match to TRBD2 (5 bases). Per germline, CDR1 SGHDT and CDR2 YYEEEE. CDR3 length equals 14 residues. V lost 4 bases to trimming and J lost 0 bases, with 11 bases between them. This chain's CDR3 is CASSRRRTSYEQYF. As DNA, the CDR3 is TGTGCCAGCAGCCGGAGGCGGACCTCCTACGAGCAGTACTTC.

The rearrangement uses TRBV20-1 and TRBJ1-1; no clear D. Germline V gives CDR1 DFQATT, CDR2 SNEGSKA (reference sequence). Trimming took 4 bases from V and 11 from J, leaving 11 bases between them. The CDR3 consists of 10 residues. The CDR3, as DNA: TGCAGTGCTAACGCAGAGGCGGCTTTCTTT. Encoded protein: CSANAEAAFF.

The gene calls are TRBV7-2 and TRBJ2-7; maybe TRBD1 (5 bases). CDR1 and CDR2 from the germline V gene are SGHTA and FQGNSA. V gave up 5 bases and J gave up 2 bases, with 13 bases separating them. There are 14 residues in the CDR3. The CDR3 sequence is CASSPLDSPYEQYF. In DNA form, the CDR3 reads TGTGCCAGCAGCCCCCTCGACAGCCCCTACGAGCAGTACTTC. Based on the CDR3 plus reference TRBV7-2 and TRBJ2-7, the full variable domain is GAGVSQSPSNKVTEKGKDVELRCDPISGHTALYWYRQSLGQGLEFLIYFQGNSAPDKSGLPSDRFSAERTGGSVSTLTIQRTQQEDSAVYLCASSPLDSPYEQYFGPGTRLTVT.

The chain employs TRBV28 and TRBJ1-1; no reliable D call. The germline V and J ends were trimmed by 1 base and 10 bases, with 13 bases remaining between them. This CDR3 contains 13 residues. Germline V gene sequence: CDR1 MDHEN, CDR2 SYDVKM. Written as DNA, the CDR3 is TGTGCCAGCAGTTTATCGGCGGCGAATTTAGCTTTCTTT. The encoded protein is CASSLSAANLAFF.

The chain uses TRBV7-8 and TRBJ1-5; 8 bases line up with TRBD1. The CDR3 is 13 amino acids. Per germline, CDR1 SGHVS and CDR2 FQNEAQ. With V trimmed by 5 bases and J by 5 bases, 2 bases remained unmatched. The CDR3 DNA follows: TGTGCCAGCAGCATGGACAGGGATCAGCCCCAGCATTTT. This encodes CASSMDRDQPQHF. The variable domain in full, with the rest retrieved from reference TRBV7-8 and TRBJ1-5, is GAGVSQSPRYKVAKRGQDVALRCDPISGHVSLFWYQQALGQGPEFLTYFQNEAQLDKSGLPSDRFFAERPEGSVSTLKIQRTQQEDSAVYLCASSMDRDQPQHFGDGTRLSIL.

The chain recombines TRBV7-3 with TRBJ1-2, with D uncertain. The germline V and J ends were trimmed by 5 bases and 2 bases, with 15 bases remaining between them. Germline V CDR1 and CDR2: SGHTA, FQGTGA. This CDR3 contains 15 residues. The CDR3 DNA reads as TGTGCCAGCAGCCACGGGGAGGGTGGGAACTATGGCTACACCTTC. The encoded protein is CASSHGEGGNYGYTF.

The sample holds one count of this clone. V usage is TRBV6-5 and J usage is TRBJ2-7; D is unclear. V gave up 2 bases and J gave up 4 bases, with 18 bases separating them. This CDR3 spans 16 amino acids. The germline V gene has CDR1 MNHEY and CDR2 SVGAGI. CDR3 region: CASSYSAFPAIYEQYF. The CDR3 DNA is TGTGCCAGCAGTTACAGTGCTTTCCCCGCTATTTACGAGCAGTACTTC.

The CDR3 DNA reads as TGCAGCGTTCTGGGGACAGGGGAATACGAGCAGTACTTC. Translating gives CSVLGTGEYEQYF. This sequence joins TRBV29-1 and TRBJ2-7, with 10 bases lining up with TRBD1. The germline CDR1 and CDR2 sequences are SQVTM and ANQGSEA. V shed 5 bases and J 4 bases; nucleotides not matched to a gene: 5. CDR3 length: 13 amino acids.

The gene calls are TRBV11-2 and TRBJ1-4; D uncertain. V was trimmed by 6 bases and J by 8 bases, leaving 19 bases between them. Germline assignment: CDR1 SGHAT and CDR2 FQNNGV. CDR3 length: 15 residues. This CDR3 reads CASRRTANVEEKLFF. The CDR3 DNA follows: TGTGCCAGCAGAAGGACCGCGAACGTCGAAGAAAAACTGTTTTTT.

V gene TRBV5-6 combines with J gene TRBJ2-5, with a possible D match to TRBD2 (6 bases). Germline CDR1 and CDR2: SGHDT and YYEEEE. Trimming took 1 base from V and 4 from J, leaving 20 bases between them. The CDR3 has 17 amino acids. CDR3 loop: CASSLFYLHRERETQYF. The CDR3 region has the DNA TGTGCCAGCAGCTTGTTTTACCTTCACCGGGAGCGAGAGACCCAGTACTTC.